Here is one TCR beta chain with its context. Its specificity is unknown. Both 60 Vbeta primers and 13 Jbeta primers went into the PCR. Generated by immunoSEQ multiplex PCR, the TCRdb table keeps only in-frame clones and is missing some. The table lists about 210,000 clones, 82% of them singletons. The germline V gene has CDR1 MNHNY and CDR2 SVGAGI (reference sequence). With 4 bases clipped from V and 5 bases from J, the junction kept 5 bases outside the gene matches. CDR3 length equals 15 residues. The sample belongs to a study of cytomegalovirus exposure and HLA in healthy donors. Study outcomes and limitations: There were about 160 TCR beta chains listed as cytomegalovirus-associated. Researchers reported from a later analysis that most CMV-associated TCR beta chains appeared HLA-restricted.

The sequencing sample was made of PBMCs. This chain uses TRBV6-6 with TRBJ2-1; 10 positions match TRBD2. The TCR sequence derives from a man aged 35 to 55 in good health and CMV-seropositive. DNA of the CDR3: TGTGCCAGCAGTTCTCGGACTAGCGGAAACAATGAGCAGTTCTTC. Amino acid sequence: CASSSRTSGNNEQFF.